A selection of T cell receptor beta chains follows, all from one sample in a study of early T cells in non-severe SARS-CoV-2 infection. One entry per CDR3 protein, called by TCRdb with MiXCR from the 5' RACE reads. The sample carries roughly 100,000 distinct CDR3 sequences, 13% recorded once. Sequencing was done on a sample of whole blood. All receptors come from an adult who was a healthcare worker with PCR-confirmed SARS-CoV-2 infection or an uninfected control (not recorded which). Both conserved end residues are part of each CDR3. The D gene is left open where the match is weak. Rows give clone size only sometimes, using once, few, many, or a class for an expanded clone.

abundance	v_gene	j_gene	d_gene	CDR3nt	CDR3aa
few	TRBV18	TRBJ1-4	-	TGTGCCAGCTCACCACATCGGGGGGCGACTAATGAAAAACTGTTTTTT	CASSPHRGATNEKLFF
-	TRBV29-1	TRBJ2-5	-	TGCAGCGTAGCTCCCCGGGGTTCAGAGACCCAGTACTTC	CSVAPRGSETQYF
many	TRBV18	TRBJ2-7	TRBD1	TGTGCCAGCTCACCAGGACAGGTGGGGACCTACGAGCAGTACTTC	CASSPGQVGTYEQYF
many	TRBV2	TRBJ2-1	-	TGTGCCAGCTCTAAGGGTTTGTATGAGCAGTTCTTC	CASSKGLYEQFF
many	TRBV7-7	TRBJ2-2	-	TGTGCCAGCAGCTTCGGGACCGACAACACCGGGGAGCTGTTTTTT	CASSFGTDNTGELFF
-	TRBV28	TRBJ2-7	-	TGTGCCAGCAGTTTTGGGGGGCAGTCCTACGAGCAGTACTTC	CASSFGGQSYEQYF
few	TRBV20-1	TRBJ2-3	TRBD1	TGCAGTGCTAGAGCGGGAACAGGGGTTCGTTTCGATACGCAGTATTTT	CSARAGTGVRFDTQYF
-	TRBV7-9	TRBJ2-7	-	TGTGCCAGCAGGGTACGGCAGGAGGAGCAGTACTTC	CASRVRQEEQYF
many	TRBV2	TRBJ2-7	TRBD2	TGTGCCAGCAGTGAACCGGCGGGGGTCTACGAGCAGTACTTC	CASSEPAGVYEQYF
-	TRBV18	TRBJ2-5	TRBD1	TGTGCCAGCACCGGACAGGGGTACCAAGAGACCCAGTACTTC	CASTGQGYQETQYF
-	TRBV20-1	TRBJ1-2	TRBD1	TGCAGTGCAGAGGACAGGGTCTATGGCTACTCCTTC	CSAEDRVYGYSF
few	TRBV10-3	TRBJ2-1	-	TGTGCCATCAGTGCCAGCGCTTACAATGAGCAGTTCTTC	CAISASAYNEQFF
once	TRBV11-2	TRBJ2-7	TRBD2	TGTGCCAGCAGTTTTTCGACTAGCGGGGCGGGGGAGCAGTACTTC	CASSFSTSGAGEQYF
-	TRBV28	TRBJ1-5	-	TGTGCCAGCAGTTTTGCAGTTAGCAATCAGCCCCAGCATTTT	CASSFAVSNQPQHF
once	TRBV7-2	TRBJ2-3	-	TGTGCCAGCAGCTTATGGCAAGATACGCAGTATTTT	CASSLWQDTQYF
many	TRBV20-1	TRBJ1-1	-	TGCAGTGCTGAGGCGTTCATGAACACTGAAGCTTTCTTT	CSAEAFMNTEAFF
many	TRBV18	TRBJ1-5	TRBD1	TGTGCCAGCTCCCTAACAGGGGTTCCTAATCAGCCCCAGCATTTT	CASSLTGVPNQPQHF
few	TRBV20-1	TRBJ2-5	-	TGCAGTGCTAGACCCCACTCAGAGACCCAGTACTTC	CSARPHSETQYF
many	TRBV29-1	TRBJ2-5	-	TGCAGCGTTGACGGGAAGGTAGGGGACACGGAGACCCAGTACTTC	CSVDGKVGDTETQYF
-	TRBV20-1	TRBJ1-4	-	TGCAGTGCTAGGTGGGCGACGGGGGCTAATGAAAAACTGTTTTTT	CSARWATGANEKLFF
few	TRBV19	TRBJ1-4	TRBD1	TGTGCCAGTACCTTACCGGGACAGAGCGAAAAACTGTTTTTT	CASTLPGQSEKLFF
-	TRBV6-6	TRBJ2-7	TRBD1	TGTGCCAGCAGTTACTCTCGACAGGGGGGTTACGAGCAGTACTTC	CASSYSRQGGYEQYF
few	TRBV4-1	TRBJ2-2	-	TGCGCCAGCAGCCCTTTGATCGGGGGTCCGAACACCGGGGAGCTGTTTTTT	CASSPLIGGPNTGELFF
many	TRBV28	TRBJ1-2	-	TGTGCCAGCAGTTTAGGACCGCCGGGACCCCATGGCTACACCTTC	CASSLGPPGPHGYTF
many	TRBV28	TRBJ2-5	TRBD2	TGTGCCAGCAGTTTATGGACTAGCGGGGAGACTCAAGAGACCCAGTACTTC	CASSLWTSGETQETQYF
many	TRBV7-9	TRBJ1-6	-	TGTGCCAGCAGCACGGAGTTGCCCTATAATTCACCCCTCCACTTT	CASSTELPYNSPLHF
few	TRBV6-6	TRBJ2-4	TRBD1	TGTGCCAGCAGTAAACAGAGCCAGGGGGACATTCAGTACTTC	CASSKQSQGDIQYF
-	TRBV20-1	TRBJ2-5	TRBD1	TGCAGTGCCCCAAGACAGGGGTGGGAGACCCAGTACTTC	CSAPRQGWETQYF
once	TRBV2	TRBJ1-1	-	TGTGCCAGCAGGTACTCTTTGGGGACTGAAGCTTTCTTT	CASRYSLGTEAFF
many	TRBV7-7	TRBJ2-2	-	TGTGCTAGCAGCTCCTCAGGGTCCACCGGGGAGCTGTTTTTT	CASSSSGSTGELFF